Listed here are 21 T cell receptor beta chains from one sample, sequenced in a study of T cell responses to AZD1222 COVID-19 vaccine. Assay: immunoSEQ multiplex PCR; the TCRdb copy retains only in-frame clones and omits some. The table has more than 20,000 clones, around 90% seen once; the top ten hold roughly 30%. This specimen was peripheral blood, taken 28 days after the second AZD1222 dose. Receptors originate from an adult who received the AZD1222 COVID-19 vaccine.

The CDR3: CASSLFMNTEAFF. The CDR3 region has the DNA TGCGCCAGCAGCTTGTTTATGAACACTGAAGCTTTCTTT. The V gene is TRBV5-1, the J gene TRBJ1-1; D gene unclear. Germline CDR1 and CDR2: SGHRS and YFSETQ. Trimming took 1 base from V and 0 from J, leaving 4 bases between them. The CDR3 runs 13 residues.

The chain links TRBV19 to TRBJ1-5, with TRBD1 as a possible D gene (5 bases). Germline assignment: CDR1 LNHDA and CDR2 SQIVND (reference sequence). This CDR3 region has 14 residues. Trimming left V 5 bases short and J 4 bases short, with 12 bases between. CDR3 DNA sequence: TGTGCCAGTAGTCCTACAGGAGATAATCAGCCCCAGCATTTT. It encodes CASSPTGDNQPQHF.

The chain couples TRBV7-6 to TRBJ1-3; D remains ambiguous. Germline V gene lookup returns CDR1 SGHVS and CDR2 FNYEAQ. V was trimmed by 1 base and J by 0 bases, leaving 10 bases between them. The CDR3 runs 16 residues. CDR3 in amino acids: CASSLGTLYSGNTIYF. DNA for the CDR3: TGTGCCAGCAGCTTAGGGACCCTCTACTCTGGAAACACCATATATTTT.

The chain carries TRBV5-1 and TRBJ1-1; possible D gene TRBD1, 5 bases. CDR1 is SGHRS, CDR2 YFSETQ, per germline. V dropped 0 bases and J dropped 0 bases, with 9 bases sitting between them. CDR3 length: 15 residues. The CDR3: CASSLGDSMNTEAFF. CDR3 sequence (DNA): TGCGCCAGCAGCTTGGGTGACAGTATGAACACTGAAGCTTTCTTT.

The chain links TRBV7-9 to TRBJ2-7; the D is unclear. Germline V gene data show CDR1 as SEHNR and CDR2 as FQNEAQ (reference sequence). The CDR3 spans 16 residues. V was pared by 2 bases and J by 0 bases, with 14 bases between. The CDR3 nucleotides read TGTGCCAGCAGCTTAACAGAGACATCCTACTCCTACGAGCAGTACTTC. This sequence encodes CASSLTETSYSYEQYF.

The chain employs TRBV5-6 and TRBJ1-1, with 7 bases identical to TRBD1. Germline V lookup: CDR1 SGHDT, CDR2 YYEEEE. The V and J ends lost 4 bases and 1 base, in that order; junction bases with no gene match: 4. This CDR3 comprises 14 residues. The CDR3 protein is CASSKGQPNTEAFF. In nucleotides, the CDR3 is TGTGCCAGCAGCAAGGGACAGCCGAACACTGAAGCTTTCTTT.

V and J are TRBV7-9 and TRBJ2-3; no clear D. Germline V gene sequence: CDR1 SEHNR, CDR2 FQNEAQ (reference sequence). There are 12 residues in the CDR3. With 7 bases removed from V and 2 bases from J, the gap between germline ends came to 7 bases. CDR3 sequence reads: CASTWITDTQYF. The CDR3 coding sequence is TGTGCCAGCACCTGGATCACAGATACGCAGTATTTT.

This clone was seen a single time. This sequence joins TRBV5-6 and TRBJ2-7, with TRBD1 matching over 8 bases. Germline V gives CDR1 SGHDT, CDR2 YYEEEE. CDR3 length equals 14 residues. J lost 5 bases, V lost 4 bases, and 8 bases had no gene match. This CDR3 is CASSATGDFHEQYF. Written as DNA, the CDR3 is TGTGCCAGCAGCGCGACAGGGGATTTCCACGAGCAGTACTTC.

The V call is TRBV7-3, the J call TRBJ1-5; D is unclear. Germline V gene data show CDR1 as SGHTA and CDR2 as FQGTGA. Trimming shortened V by 1 base and J by 7 bases, and 17 bases separated the two germline ends. This CDR3 is built from 16 residues. CDR3: CASSLITFVCRQPQHF. CDR3 sequence (DNA): TGTGCCAGCAGCTTAATAACCTTTGTGTGTAGGCAGCCCCAGCATTTT.

The chain carries TRBV19 and TRBJ2-4; TRBD2 agrees at 14 bases. The CDR3 runs 18 residues. V lost 5 bases to trimming and J lost 1 base; unmatched junction nucleotides: 7. CDR1 LNHDA and CDR2 SQIVND come from the germline V gene (reference sequence). CDR3 nucleotides: TGTGCCAGTAGTCGCGGGACTAGCGGGAGAGGGGCCAAAAACATTCAGTACTTC. Amino acids: CASSRGTSGRGAKNIQYF.

V gene TRBV6-2 or TRBV6-3 combines with J gene TRBJ2-4; D gene ambiguous. CDR3 length equals 12 residues. V lost 4 bases, J lost 3 bases, and 4 bases lay in between. CDR1 is MNHEY and CDR2 is SVGEGT in the germline V gene. CDR3 region: CASSWDKNIQYF. CDR3 DNA: TGTGCCAGCAGTTGGGACAAAAACATTCAGTACTTC.

V gene TRBV12-3 or TRBV12-4 combines with J gene TRBJ1-2; no reliable D call. V was trimmed by 2 bases and J by 9 bases, leaving 13 bases between them. This CDR3 region has 13 residues. The DNA for the CDR3 is TGTGCCAGCAGTTTACATGGGGAGGAGAGCTACACCTTC. It codes for CASSLHGEESYTF.

The genes are TRBV7-9 and TRBJ2-2; no reliable D call. Germline CDR1 SEHNR, CDR2 FQNEAQ (reference sequence). The CDR3 is 12 amino acids. Trimming removed 2 bases from V and 6 bases from J, with 4 bases in between. CDR3 loop: CASSLTAGELFF. CDR3 coding DNA: TGTGCCAGCAGCTTAACGGCCGGGGAGCTGTTTTTT. Full variable domain (remainder filled in from reference TRBV7-9 and TRBJ2-2): DTGVSQNPRHKITKRGQNVTFRCDPISEHNRLYWYRQTLGQGPEFLTYFQNEAQLEKSRLLSDRFSAERPKGSFSTLEIQRTEQGDSAMYLCASSLTAGELFFGEGSRLTVL.

This clone has just one count. The gene calls are TRBV19 and TRBJ2-2, with 8 bases matching TRBD2. The CDR3 is 17 amino acids. After removal of 6 bases from V and 0 bases from J, the junction contained 9 bases not matched to a gene. Germline CDR1 reads LNHDA; CDR2 reads SQIVND (reference sequence). The CDR3 here is CASSLGTSGANTGELFF. The CDR3 DNA is TGTGCCAGTAGCTTGGGAACTAGCGGAGCGAACACCGGGGAGCTGTTTTTT.

The chain employs TRBV24-1 and TRBJ1-6, with 8 bases fitting TRBD1. CDR3 length: 16 amino acids. Germline CDR1 and CDR2: KGHDR and SFDVKD. V lost 1 base to trimming and J lost 8 bases; unmatched junction nucleotides: 6. The CDR3 DNA follows: TGTGCCACCAGTGATTTTGAGACAGGGGTCTATTCACCCCTCCACTTT. It specifies CATSDFETGVYSPLHF.

This chain uses TRBV30 with TRBJ1-2, with unresolved D. The germline V gene encodes CDR1 GTSNPN and CDR2 SVGIG (reference sequence). V lost 8 bases and J lost 2, with 9 bases in between. This CDR3 spans 11 amino acids. The CDR3 nucleotides read TGTGCCGAGAGCGGAAACTATGGCTACACCTTC. Translated, it gives CAESGNYGYTF.

The rearrangement joins TRBV19 to TRBJ2-2; a possible D gene is TRBD2 (6 bases). The CDR3 sequence is 14 residues long. In germline, CDR1 is LNHDA, CDR2 SQIVND (reference sequence). Deletions cut 6 bases from V and 7 bases from J, with 15 bases between. The CDR3 DNA reads as TGTGCCAGTAGGAGGGCGGGAAAGGACGGGGAGCTGTTTTTT. Residues: CASRRAGKDGELFF.

This chain connects TRBV7-2 to TRBJ1-1, with D uncertain. Germline V gene lookup returns CDR1 SGHTA and CDR2 FQGNSA. The CDR3 runs to 12 residues. V dropped 2 bases and J dropped 11 bases, with 12 bases sitting between them. DNA of the CDR3: TGTGCCAGCAGCTTAAGTGGAATGCGGGCTTTCTTT. As protein: CASSLSGMRAFF. Combining the CDR3 with reference TRBV7-2 and TRBJ1-1 gives the whole variable domain GAGVSQSPSNKVTEKGKDVELRCDPISGHTALYWYRQSLGQGLEFLIYFQGNSAPDKSGLPSDRFSAERTGGSVSTLTIQRTQQEDSAVYLCASSLSGMRAFFGQGTRLTVV.

This chain uses TRBV5-8 with TRBJ2-2; D gene ambiguous. CDR1 and CDR2 from the germline V gene are SGHTS and YDEGEE. V lost 3 bases and J lost 10, with 7 bases in between. The CDR3 is made up of 11 amino acids. The CDR3 protein is CASSSMQELFF. In DNA form, the CDR3 reads TGTGCCAGCAGCTCAATGCAGGAGCTGTTTTTT.

The chain couples TRBV5-1 to TRBJ1-5; the D gene is possibly TRBD1 (6 bases). The germline CDR1 and CDR2 sequences are SGHRS and YFSETQ. V lost 5 bases to trimming and J lost 7 bases, with 16 bases between them. This CDR3 is built from 14 residues. The CDR3 nucleotides are TGCGCCAGCAGATTACAGGGTCCAGGACAGCCCCAGCATTTT. Translated: CASRLQGPGQPQHF.

A single count supports this clone. The chain carries TRBV2 and TRBJ2-1, with TRBD2 matching over 9 bases. The length of the CDR3 is 15 residues. Germline-derived CDR1 and CDR2 are SNHLY and FYNNEI. V shed 2 bases and J 10 bases; nucleotides not matched to a gene: 9. The DNA of the CDR3 is TGTGCCAGCAGTGAATATGGACTAGCGTCGCGGGAGCAGTTCTTC. Amino acid sequence: CASSEYGLASREQFF. Full variable domain (outside the CDR3, taken from reference TRBV2 and TRBJ2-1): EPEVTQTPSHQVTQMGQEVILRCVPISNHLYFYWYRQILGQKVEFLVSFYNNEISEKSEIFDDQFSVERPDGSNFTLKIRSTKLEDSAMYFCASSEYGLASREQFFGPGTRLTVL.